The present TCR beta chain was sequenced within a study of monozygotic twins with cystic fibrosis. The V gene end was trimmed by 4 bases and the J gene end by 5 bases; junction bases not matched to a gene: 5. The CDR3 is made up of 14 amino acids. Germline CDR1 SQVTM, CDR2 ANQGSEA. Sequencing used immunoSEQ multiplex PCR; TCRdb keeps in-frame clones, though not all of them. Of 35,000 or so clones in the sample, over 70% are singletons; the top ten hold roughly 1.7%. The J gene is TRBJ2-2, the V gene TRBV29-1; 9 nucleotides match TRBD1. The clonotype originates from a girl aged 2 to 10 with cystic fibrosis. The specimen sequenced was blood. CDR3 sequence (DNA): TGCAGCGTTGCAAGGGACAGGGTGACCGGGGAGCTGTTTTTT. Protein product: CSVARDRVTGELFF.